One and the same sample provided the 22 T cell receptor beta chains below, sequenced in a study of shared clonotypes between healthy human individuals. Method: immunoSEQ multiplex PCR; TCRdb's copy keeps in-frame clones and lacks some. The data show approximately 1,500,000 clones, roughly 95% seen once. Material: naive CD4+ T cells sorted from blood. Indicated subset: CD45RA+ positively selected. These receptors originate from a man aged 25-45 years in good health.

This clone was seen only once. The genes are TRBV28 and TRBJ2-1, with TRBD1 matching over 7 bases. V was pared by 0 bases and J by 0 bases, with 2 bases of the junction left unmatched. Germline CDR1 MDHEN, CDR2 SYDVKM. This CDR3 is built from 16 residues. This CDR3 reads CASSLWTGSSYNEQFF. The CDR3 DNA follows: TGTGCCAGCAGTTTATGGACAGGGAGCTCCTACAATGAGCAGTTCTTC.

Written as DNA, the CDR3 is TGTGCCAGCAGATCCGACAGGGGGCTTGGCTACACCTTC. It is translated as CASRSDRGLGYTF. This sequence joins TRBV6-5 and TRBJ1-2; TRBD1 agrees at 10 bases. Per germline, CDR1 MNHEY and CDR2 SVGAGI. This CDR3 has 13 amino acids. V dropped 6 bases and J dropped 7; count of bases not matched to a gene: 5.

This chain joins TRBV7-2 and TRBJ2-7; D unresolved. The V gene lost 1 base and the J gene lost 7 bases, with 8 bases spanning the gap. The CDR3 is 12 residues long. Germline V gives CDR1 SGHTA, CDR2 FQGNSA. The CDR3 loop reads CASSLGPIEQYF. DNA of the CDR3: TGTGCCAGCAGCTTAGGGCCAATAGAGCAGTACTTC. The full variable domain, completed using reference TRBV7-2 and TRBJ2-7, is GAGVSQSPSNKVTEKGKDVELRCDPISGHTALYWYRQSLGQGLEFLIYFQGNSAPDKSGLPSDRFSAERTGGSVSTLTIQRTQQEDSAVYLCASSLGPIEQYFGPGTRLTVT.

As for this clone: The sample holds other DNA sequences that translate to the same CDR3. The J gene is TRBJ1-4, the V gene TRBV9, with a possible D match to TRBD1 (5 bases). CDR1 is SGDLS and CDR2 is YYNGEE in the germline V gene. Trimming pared 2 bases from V and 3 bases from J, leaving 8 bases between. The CDR3 is made up of 14 amino acids. The CDR3, as DNA: TGTGCCAGCAGCGTGGGGCAGGCTAATGAAAAACTGTTTTTT. Its protein is CASSVGQANEKLFF.

The chain joins TRBV11-2 to TRBJ2-1; tentative D call: TRBD1 (6 bases). Trimming took off 2 bases at V and 9 bases at J, with 11 bases between the two ends. Per the germline V gene, CDR1 is SGHAT and CDR2 is FQNNGV. This CDR3 is 13 amino acids long. The CDR3 nucleotides are TGTGCCAGCAGCTTACACCCGGACAGTGAGCAGTTCTTC. Protein product: CASSLHPDSEQFF.

The CDR3 sequence is CASTQGGWYPEKLFF. The CDR3 region has the DNA TGTGCCAGCACCCAAGGGGGGTGGTATCCTGAAAAACTGTTTTTT. The V and J genes are TRBV25-1 and TRBJ1-4; D may be TRBD1 (6 bases). The CDR3 spans 15 residues. Trimming took 7 bases from V and 7 from J, leaving 19 bases between them. The germline gives CDR1 MGHDK, CDR2 SYGVNS.

The chain links TRBV7-9 to TRBJ2-1; TRBD1 aligns across 8 bases. Trimming at V came to 0 bases and at J to 3 bases, leaving 4 bases not matched to a gene. This CDR3 comprises 16 residues. CDR1 and CDR2 from the germline V gene are SEHNR and FQNEAQ (reference sequence). This CDR3 is CASSLAPGGYYNEQFF. In DNA, the CDR3 is TGTGCCAGCAGCTTAGCCCCAGGGGGCTACTACAATGAGCAGTTCTTC.

The chain joins TRBV9 to TRBJ1-5; 8 bases line up with TRBD1. The V gene end was trimmed by 3 bases and the J gene end by 7 bases; junction bases not matched to a gene: 6. The CDR3 is 14 residues long. Germline V CDR1 and CDR2: SGDLS, YYNGEE. The CDR3 nucleotides read TGTGCCAGCAGCGCCGGACAGGGAGGACAGCCCCAGCATTTT. This codes for CASSAGQGGQPQHF.

The J gene is TRBJ2-5, the V gene TRBV5-1; 9 bases are shared with TRBD1. CDR3 size: 14 residues. The junction had 4 bases not matched to a gene; V was cut back by 2 bases and J by 5 bases. Germline lookup yields CDR1 SGHRS and CDR2 YFSETQ. CDR3 residues: CASSFETGGETQYF. As DNA, the CDR3 is TGCGCCAGCAGCTTTGAGACAGGGGGGGAGACCCAGTACTTC. The entire variable domain, with the rest obtained from reference TRBV5-1 and TRBJ2-5, is as follows: KAGVTQTPRYLIKTRGQQVTLSCSPISGHRSVSWYQQTPGQGLQFLFEYFSETQRNKGNFPGRFSGRQFSNSRSEMNVSTLELGDSALYLCASSFETGGETQYFGPGTRLLVL.

CDR3 loop: CASSYEGRTEAFF. DNA for the CDR3: TGTGCCAGCAGTTACGAGGGTCGGACTGAAGCTTTCTTT. The rearrangement uses TRBV27 and TRBJ1-1; D is uncertain. CDR3 length: 13 residues. Germline V gene lookup returns CDR1 MNHEY and CDR2 SMNVEV (reference sequence). Trimming left V 4 bases short and J 5 bases short, with 11 bases between.

V usage is TRBV7-2 and J usage is TRBJ2-3; 7 bases are a match to TRBD1. V was pared by 3 bases and J by 0 bases, with 6 bases of the junction left unmatched. The CDR3 length is 16 residues. Germline V gives CDR1 SGHTA, CDR2 FQGNSA. The CDR3 nucleotides are TGTGCCAGCAGCTTGTATCCGGGACAGAGCACAGATACGCAGTATTTT. It specifies CASSLYPGQSTDTQYF. Full variable domain (remainder filled in from reference TRBV7-2 and TRBJ2-3): GAGVSQSPSNKVTEKGKDVELRCDPISGHTALYWYRQSLGQGLEFLIYFQGNSAPDKSGLPSDRFSAERTGGSVSTLTIQRTQQEDSAVYLCASSLYPGQSTDTQYFGPGTRLTVL.

V is TRBV5-4 and J is TRBJ2-7, with D perhaps being TRBD1 or TRBD2 (5 bases each). This CDR3 is 15 amino acids long. Germline V gene data show CDR1 as SGHNT and CDR2 as YYREEE (reference sequence). V lost 0 bases and J 4 bases, leaving 14 bases between the germline ends. The CDR3 coding sequence is TGTGCCAGCAGCTTGGACATGGGGACGGCGTACGAGCAGTACTTC. It specifies CASSLDMGTAYEQYF. The full variable domain, with the rest looked up from reference TRBV5-4 and TRBJ2-7, is ETGVTQSPTHLIKTRGQQVTLRCSSQSGHNTVSWYQQALGQGPQFIFQYYREEENGRGNFPPRFSGLQFPNYSSELNVNALELDDSALYLCASSLDMGTAYEQYFGPGTRLTVT.

In the case of this clone: Other DNA sequences in the sample encode the same CDR3. This chain uses TRBV5-4 with TRBJ1-4; D gene unclear. The CDR3 contains 15 residues. Germline V lookup: CDR1 SGHNT, CDR2 YYREEE (reference sequence). Trimming pared 4 bases from V and 0 bases from J, leaving 10 bases between. The CDR3 DNA sequence: TGTGCCAGCAGCCGCGGTGGTGCAACTAATGAAAAACTGTTTTTT. Translating gives CASSRGGATNEKLFF.

The chain uses TRBV9 and TRBJ2-7, with D possibly TRBD2 on 5 matching bases. The V end lost 3 bases, the J end lost 2 bases, and 12 bases lay between the germline ends. Germline V gene sequence: CDR1 SGDLS, CDR2 YYNGEE. The CDR3 runs 14 residues. CDR3 region: CASSAEGAAYEQYF. DNA for the CDR3: TGTGCCAGCAGCGCAGAGGGCGCCGCCTACGAGCAGTACTTC.

This chain joins TRBV11-1 and TRBJ2-3; D ambiguous. This CDR3 is 13 amino acids long. CDR1 is SGHAT, CDR2 FQDESV, per germline (reference sequence). Trimming removed 6 bases from V and 6 bases from J, with 13 bases in between. CDR3 in amino acids: CASSPSLGDTQYF. CDR3 bases: TGTGCCAGCAGTCCATCTTTGGGGGATACGCAGTATTTT.

The genes are TRBV28 and TRBJ1-3; maybe TRBD1 (6 bases). Germline lookup yields CDR1 MDHEN and CDR2 SYDVKM. V gave up 3 bases and J gave up 1 base, with 13 bases separating them. This CDR3 comprises 16 residues. The CDR3 protein is CASSFPGAMSGNTIYF. CDR3 bases: TGTGCCAGCAGTTTCCCGGGGGCCATGTCTGGAAACACCATATATTTT.

Regarding this clone: Other nucleotide sequences from this sample produce the same CDR3. The J gene is TRBJ1-4, the V gene TRBV6-5, with no clear D. Germline CDR1 is MNHEY and CDR2 is SVGAGI. The CDR3 runs 14 residues. The V gene lost 6 bases and the J gene lost 0 bases, with 8 bases spanning the gap. The CDR3: CASSSSATNEKLFF. The CDR3 bases are TGTGCCAGCAGCTCCAGCGCAACTAATGAAAAACTGTTTTTT.

The J gene is TRBJ2-3, the V gene TRBV9; D not resolved. Germline-derived CDR1 and CDR2 are SGDLS and YYNGEE. The CDR3 runs to 13 residues. V was pared by 0 bases and J by 3 bases, with 5 bases between. The CDR3 sequence: CASSVEQTDTQYF. The CDR3, as DNA: TGTGCCAGCAGCGTAGAACAGACAGATACGCAGTATTTT.

The chain is built from TRBV13 and TRBJ2-5; 10 bases are a match to TRBD1. Per the germline V gene, CDR1 is PRHDT and CDR2 is FYEKMQ (reference sequence). V shed 4 bases, J shed 0 bases, and the junction held 11 bases outside the gene matches. This CDR3 comprises 18 residues. The CDR3 sequence is CASSSGTGVRGYQETQYF. CDR3 coding DNA: TGTGCCAGCAGCTCCGGGACAGGGGTAAGAGGGTACCAAGAGACCCAGTACTTC.

The chain recombines TRBV30 with TRBJ1-4; D call uncertain. The CDR3 has 12 residues. Looked up from germline, CDR1 is GTSNPN and CDR2 is SVGIG (reference sequence). The V end was cut by 5 bases, the J end by 7 bases, with 11 bases between. The CDR3 reads CAWFGRGEKLFF. The CDR3 DNA sequence: TGTGCCTGGTTTGGCAGAGGTGAAAAACTGTTTTTT. Full variable domain (rest looked up from reference TRBV30 and TRBJ1-4): SQTIHQWPATLVQPVGSPLSLECTVEGTSNPNLYWYRQAAGRGLQLLFYSVGIGQISSEVPQNLSASRPQDRQFILSSKKLLLSDSGFYLCAWFGRGEKLFFGSGTQLSVL.

This sequence joins TRBV19 and TRBJ2-5, with TRBD2 matching 7 bases. The V gene end was trimmed by 3 bases and the J gene end by 4 bases; junction bases not matched to a gene: 5. The length of the CDR3 is 14 residues. Germline CDR1 is LNHDA and CDR2 is SQIVND (reference sequence). The CDR3 reads CASSIDAGVETQYF. The CDR3 DNA sequence: TGTGCCAGTAGTATTGACGCGGGAGTAGAGACCCAGTACTTC.

J is TRBJ2-7 and V is TRBV10-2, with 9 bases that match TRBD2. The CDR3 sequence is 13 residues long. Germline assignment: CDR1 WSHSY and CDR2 SAAADI. With V trimmed by 5 bases and J by 4 bases, 3 bases remained unmatched. This CDR3 reads CASSLAGAYEQYF. CDR3 coding DNA: TGCGCCAGCAGTTTAGCGGGAGCTTACGAGCAGTACTTC.